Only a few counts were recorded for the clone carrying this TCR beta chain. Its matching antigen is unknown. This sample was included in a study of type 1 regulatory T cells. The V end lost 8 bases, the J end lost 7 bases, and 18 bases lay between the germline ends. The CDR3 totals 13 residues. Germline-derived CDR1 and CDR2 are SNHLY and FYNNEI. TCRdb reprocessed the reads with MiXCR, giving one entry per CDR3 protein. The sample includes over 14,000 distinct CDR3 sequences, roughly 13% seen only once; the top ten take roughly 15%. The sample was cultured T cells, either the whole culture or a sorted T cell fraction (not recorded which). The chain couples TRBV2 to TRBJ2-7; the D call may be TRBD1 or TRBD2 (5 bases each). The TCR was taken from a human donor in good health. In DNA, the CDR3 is TGTGCCAGCGGGGGAGTCCTCACGGGGGAGCAGTACTTC. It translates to CASGGVLTGEQYF.